Listed below are T cell receptor beta chains from one sample, sequenced in a study of blood T cell repertoires in COVID-19. Assay: immunoSEQ multiplex PCR; the TCRdb copy retains only in-frame clones and omits some. The sample lists under 400,000 clones, 70% to 90% seen once, with approximately 1.8% in the top ten. The material sequenced was PBMCs or T cells enriched from blood (not recorded which). These TCRs come from a middle-aged man in a cohort exposed to, infected with or recovered from COVID-19 (not recorded which). The CDR3 runs from the conserved cysteine through the conserved F or W. Fields, in order: CDR3 length, clone size, J gene, D gene, V gene, CDR3 protein, CDR3 DNA. D genes are given only for firm matches. Clone size, where shown, is once, few, many, or a class for clones that have expanded.

16,.,TRBJ2-1,.,TRBV5-1,CASSLLGRGGYNEQFF,TGCGCCAGCAGCTTGTTAGGGCGAGGGGGTTACAATGAGCAGTTCTTC
15,.,TRBJ2-5,.,TRBV3-1/TRBV3-2,CASSQDRSGDETQYF,TGTGCCAGCAGCCAAGATAGGTCAGGGGACGAGACCCAGTACTTC
13,.,TRBJ1-2,.,TRBV6-5,CASAAGGNYGYTF,TGTGCCAGCGCCGCGGGCGGTAACTATGGCTACACCTTC
17,few,TRBJ2-2,TRBD2,TRBV10-3,CAISETGQLAKTGELFF,TGTGCCATCAGCGAGACGGGTCAACTAGCGAAAACCGGGGAGCTGTTTTTT
13,few,TRBJ1-2,.,TRBV19,CASSKDSSYGYTF,TGTGCCAGTAGTAAGGACAGTTCCTATGGCTACACCTTC
14,.,TRBJ2-2,TRBD2,TRBV10-3,CAISLGGRAGELFF,TGTGCCATCAGCCTTGGCGGGAGGGCCGGGGAGCTGTTTTTT
15,.,TRBJ2-1,TRBD2,TRBV24-1,CATSDQREFYNEQFF,TGTGCCACCAGTGACCAGCGGGAGTTCTACAATGAGCAGTTCTTC
14,.,TRBJ2-1,TRBD2,TRBV18,CASSPPSGVYEQFF,TGTGCCAGCTCACCCCCTAGCGGGGTCTATGAGCAGTTCTTC
16,.,TRBJ1-4,TRBD1,TRBV5-1,CASSLGQGTPNEKLFF,TGCGCCAGCAGCTTGGGACAGGGGACGCCTAATGAAAAACTGTTTTTT
17,.,TRBJ1-3,.,TRBV9,CASSAGGHQSSGNTIYF,TGTGCCAGCAGCGCTGGTGGACACCAGTCCTCTGGAAACACCATATATTTT
15,.,TRBJ1-5,TRBD1,TRBV2,CASSLGQGRGQPQHF,TGTGCCAGCAGTCTAGGACAGGGGAGGGGTCAGCCCCAGCATTTT
11,.,TRBJ1-1,.,TRBV30,CAWSVTTGAFF,TGTGCCTGGAGTGTCACCACCGGAGCTTTCTTT
16,.,TRBJ2-1,.,TRBV5-1,CASSLEGVGGYNEQFF,TGCGCCAGCAGCTTGGAGGGTGTGGGGGGATACAATGAGCAGTTCTTC
13,once,TRBJ2-7,TRBD1,TRBV7-9,CASARDSIVEQYF,TGTGCCAGCGCCCGGGACAGTATAGTCGAGCAGTACTTC
14,.,TRBJ2-7,TRBD1,TRBV5-1,CASSLGQGANEQYF,TGCGCCAGCAGCTTGGGGCAGGGGGCCAACGAGCAGTACTTC
15,.,TRBJ2-4,.,TRBV7-2,CASNEQVFAKNIQYF,TGTGCCAGCAACGAACAGGTCTTCGCCAAAAACATTCAGTACTTC
16,few,TRBJ1-1,.,TRBV10-3,CAISGRGSAMNTEAFF,TGTGCCATCAGTGGGCGGGGGTCCGCCATGAACACTGAAGCTTTCTTT
14,.,TRBJ1-5,.,TRBV6-1,CASSETGDNQPQHF,TGTGCCAGCAGTGAAACCGGGGACAATCAGCCCCAGCATTTT
16,.,TRBJ2-1,.,TRBV12-5,CASGVEQGVGGHEQFF,TGTGCTAGTGGTGTCGAACAGGGAGTTGGGGGCCATGAGCAGTTCTTC
12,.,TRBJ2-1,.,TRBV3-1/TRBV3-2,CASSRAPNEQFF,TGTGCCAGCAGCCGGGCCCCCAATGAGCAGTTCTTC
15,.,TRBJ2-7,TRBD2,TRBV7-9,CASSPQGLAGLEQYF,TGTGCCAGCAGCCCCCAGGGACTAGCGGGTCTCGAGCAGTACTTC
15,.,TRBJ2-3,TRBD2,TRBV3-1/TRBV3-2,CASSPTSGIYDTQYF,TGTGCCAGCAGCCCGACTAGCGGGATTTACGATACGCAGTATTTT
13,.,TRBJ1-1,.,TRBV18,CASSEGVVAEAFF,TGTGCCAGCTCAGAGGGGGTCGTGGCTGAAGCTTTCTTT
16,once,TRBJ2-3,TRBD1,TRBV5-1,CASSLEGAESTDTQYF,TGCGCCAGCAGCTTGGAGGGGGCAGAAAGCACAGATACGCAGTATTTT
15,.,TRBJ2-2,TRBD1,TRBV11-2,CASSSLTGVPGELFF,TGTGCCAGCAGCTCATTAACAGGGGTGCCCGGGGAGCTGTTTTTT
16,few,TRBJ1-3,.,TRBV2,CASSFSDRSSGNTIYF,TGTGCCAGCAGTTTTAGCGACAGGAGCTCTGGAAACACCATATATTTT
11,.,TRBJ1-2,.,TRBV30,CACAQAYGYTF,TGTGCCTGCGCTCAAGCCTATGGCTACACCTTC
12,once,TRBJ1-2,TRBD1,TRBV7-8,CASSLDREGYTF,TGTGCCAGCAGCCTTGACAGGGAAGGCTACACCTTC
12,.,TRBJ1-2,.,TRBV30,CAWRPPSGGYTF,TGTGCCTGGAGACCCCCAAGCGGTGGCTACACCTTC
11,.,TRBJ1-2,.,TRBV29-1,CSLRNRLGYTF,TGCAGCCTAAGAAACAGGCTCGGCTACACCTTC
13,.,TRBJ2-7,.,TRBV6-5,CASREPSSYEQYF,TGTGCCAGCAGGGAGCCCAGCTCCTACGAGCAGTACTTC
14,.,TRBJ2-7,.,TRBV28,CASSPGTSSYEQYF,TGTGCCAGCAGTCCCGGGACATCCTCCTACGAGCAGTACTTC
18,once,TRBJ2-1,TRBD2,TRBV19,CASRPRLGLAGGHNEQFF,TGTGCCAGTAGGCCCCGTTTAGGGCTAGCGGGAGGGCACAATGAGCAGTTCTTC
15,.,TRBJ2-7,TRBD2,TRBV28,CASSRPRGLATEQYF,TGTGCCAGCAGTCGCCCTCGGGGACTAGCAACCGAGCAGTACTTC